These 7 T cell receptor beta chains were sequenced from one sample in a study of beta chain features in type 1 diabetes. Their recognized antigens are unknown. Findings of the study overall: People with Type 1 diabetes carried modestly yet significantly shorter TCRB CDR3s in all four CD4+ subsets.

Investigators reverse transcribed all isolated RNA, so they sequenced expressed TCRB transcripts. Measured with immunoSEQ multiplex PCR; TCRdb has only the in-frame clones, and not every one. This sample has a few hundred thousand clones, with 11% to 15% found just once. The sample was naive CD4+ T cells from blood. These receptor sequences come from a man aged 25-45 years with type 1 diabetes.

The table lists this clone with a few counts. CDR3 nucleotides: TGCAGCGCTATGGGACAGGGCAACGGCTACACCTTC. This encodes CSAMGQGNGYTF. This rearrangement joins TRBV29-1 to TRBJ1-2; 9 bases are shared with TRBD1. Germline loops: CDR1 SQVTM, CDR2 ANQGSEA. The CDR3 has 12 amino acids. V dropped 7 bases and J dropped 8; count of bases not matched to a gene: 8.

For this clone: Other DNA sequences within the sample encode an identical CDR3. The rearrangement joins TRBV9 to TRBJ2-3, with 14 bases lining up with TRBD2. The CDR3 covers 16 residues. Germline CDR1 and CDR2: SGDLS and YYNGEE. After removal of 0 bases from V and 5 bases from J, the junction contained 2 bases not matched to a gene. The CDR3 DNA is TGTGCCAGCAGCGTAGCGGGGACTAGCGGGAGAGATACGCAGTATTTT. Its protein is CASSVAGTSGRDTQYF.

V is TRBV5-4 and J is TRBJ2-1; 7 bases fit TRBD2. This CDR3 has 14 amino acids. V was pared by 7 bases and J by 10 bases, with 14 bases of the junction left unmatched. Germline V gives CDR1 SGHNT, CDR2 YYREEE (reference sequence). The DNA for the CDR3 is TGTGCCAGCTTGGAGGGAGGGCCCCATGGCGAGCAGTTCTTC. This encodes CASLEGGPHGEQFF.

V and J are TRBV30 and TRBJ2-5, with 11 bases matching TRBD1. The CDR3 runs to 14 residues. V lost 1 base and J lost 4; bases outside the gene matches: 2. CDR1 is GTSNPN, CDR2 SVGIG, per germline (reference sequence). CDR3 sequence reads: CAWSGGQGAETQYF. The CDR3 DNA follows: TGTGCCTGGAGTGGAGGACAGGGGGCAGAGACCCAGTACTTC.

This clone was detected a few times. V is TRBV7-9 and J is TRBJ2-1, with D possibly matching TRBD1 (6 bases). Germline CDR1 SEHNR, CDR2 FQNEAQ (reference sequence). Deletions cut 6 bases from V and 4 bases from J, with 10 bases between. CDR3 size: 13 residues. CDR3 sequence reads: CASSPGQYNEQFF. In DNA form, the CDR3 reads TGTGCCAGCAGTCCCGGACAGTACAATGAGCAGTTCTTC.

The chain carries TRBV7-9 and TRBJ2-1; 9 bases line up with TRBD2. Germline V gene lookup returns CDR1 SEHNR and CDR2 FQNEAQ (reference sequence). V lost 0 bases to trimming and J lost 4 bases; unmatched junction nucleotides: 7. This CDR3 spans 17 amino acids. CDR3 in DNA: TGTGCCAGCAGCTTAGCGTACGTAGCGGGAGTGTACAATGAGCAGTTCTTC. Its protein is CASSLAYVAGVYNEQFF.

The chain employs TRBV5-1 and TRBJ2-7, with D perhaps matching TRBD2 (6 bases). CDR1 SGHRS and CDR2 YFSETQ come from the germline V gene. This CDR3 region has 14 residues. The V and J ends lost 5 bases and 1 base respectively, with 13 bases between them. CDR3 loop: CASSQGGNSYEQYF. The CDR3 DNA reads TGCGCCAGCAGTCAGGGAGGTAATTCCTACGAGCAGTACTTC. Combining the CDR3 with reference TRBV5-1 and TRBJ2-7 gives the whole variable domain KAGVTQTPRYLIKTRGQQVTLSCSPISGHRSVSWYQQTPGQGLQFLFEYFSETQRNKGNFPGRFSGRQFSNSRSEMNVSTLELGDSALYLCASSQGGNSYEQYFGPGTRLTVT.